This entry lists 29 T cell receptor beta chains sequenced from one sample in a study of response to subunit inactivated influenza vaccine. TCRdb itself ran the RT-PCR reads through MiXCR, one entry per CDR3 protein. The data show 500,000 to 550,000 distinct CDR3 sequences, 7.6% seen once. The source was PBMCs from blood, collected about 24 months after vaccination. Every receptor here comes from a man aged 50 to 69 who received an inactivated influenza vaccine.

As regards this clonotype: One end of the junction varies from germline; a read error may be responsible. The J gene is TRBJ2-1, the V gene TRBV14; D is possibly TRBD1 (5 bases). CDR3 length equals 11 residues. Germline V gene data show CDR1 as SGHDN and CDR2 as FVKESK. The CDR3 DNA reads TGTGCCAGCAGCCAGGCAGGGCCTAGGATCTTC. This sequence encodes CASSQAGPRIF. The whole variable domain, filled in from reference TRBV14 and TRBJ2-1, reads EAGVTQFPSHSVIEKGQTVTLRCDPISGHDNLYWYRRVMGKEIKFLLHFVKESKQDESGMPNNRFLAERTGGTYSTLKVQPAELEDSGVYFCASSQAGPRIFGPGTRLTVL.

This clonotype has a handful of counts. The chain couples TRBV10-3 to TRBJ2-1; 8 nucleotides line up with TRBD2. The CDR3 length is 13 residues. Per the germline V gene, CDR1 is ENHRY and CDR2 is SYGVKD. V lost 7 bases to trimming and J lost 8 bases; unmatched junction nucleotides: 7. CDR3 sequence (DNA): TGTGCCATCAAAAGGACTAGCCCTGATGAGCAGTTCTTC. It encodes CAIKRTSPDEQFF.

The sample holds many counts of this clonotype. The chain joins TRBV24-1 to TRBJ1-2; D gene uncertain. Between the trimmed V and J ends, which lost 2 bases and 9 bases, there was a span of 21 bases. Germline values: CDR1 KGHDR, CDR2 SFDVKD. The CDR3 covers 16 residues. CDR3 bases: TGTGCCACCAGTGATTCGACGGCTCCAACCTATCTGCGCTACACCTTC. Translation gives CATSDSTAPTYLRYTF.

The gene calls are TRBV15 and TRBJ2-3; no clear D gene. V was clipped by 0 bases and J by 2 bases, with 9 bases between them. This CDR3 contains 15 residues. In germline, CDR1 is LNHNV, CDR2 YYDKDF (reference sequence). The CDR3 nucleotides are TGTGCCACCAGCAGAGATCCCAGGTTCACAGATACGCAGTATTTT. It is translated as CATSRDPRFTDTQYF.

The gene calls are TRBV9 and TRBJ2-3; 14 positions agree with TRBD2. V was pared by 0 bases and J by 6 bases, with 9 bases of the junction left unmatched. CDR3 size: 18 residues. Germline CDR1 reads SGDLS; CDR2 reads YYNGEE. The CDR3 DNA is TGTGCCAGCAGCGTAGGGGGACTAGCGGGGGCTCAACGGGATACGCAGTATTTT. This codes for CASSVGGLAGAQRDTQYF.

This clonotype occurred many times. The chain has TRBV15 and TRBJ2-3, with D unclear. Germline V lookup: CDR1 LNHNV, CDR2 YYDKDF (reference sequence). V was shortened by 3 bases and J by 0 bases, with 16 bases between the two germline ends. The CDR3 length is 17 residues. In DNA, the CDR3 is TGTGCCACCAGCAGCGGTAGGGCTGGCCGCAGCACAGATACGCAGTATTTT. Amino acid sequence: CATSSGRAGRSTDTQYF.

This clonotype was seen many times. The gene calls are TRBV20-1 and TRBJ2-1, with 7 bases matching TRBD2. The V gene end was trimmed by 5 bases and the J gene end by 3 bases; junction bases not matched to a gene: 1. Per the germline V gene, CDR1 is DFQATT and CDR2 is SNEGSKA (reference sequence). This CDR3 has 12 amino acids. The CDR3 reads CSAWGGYNEQFF. CDR3 in DNA: TGCAGTGCTTGGGGGGGCTACAATGAGCAGTTCTTC.

There are a few counts of this clonotype. This chain links TRBV11-1 with TRBJ2-1; 13 nucleotides line up with TRBD2. This CDR3 is built from 18 residues. CDR1 and CDR2 (germline): SGHAT, FQDESV (reference sequence). Losses at the gene ends were 2 bases for V and 8 bases for J; bases not matched to a gene: 12. CDR3 sequence reads: CASSLIYRTSGSGDEQFF. The CDR3 DNA reads as TGTGCCAGCAGCTTAATTTATAGGACTAGCGGGAGTGGTGATGAGCAGTTCTTC.

This clonotype was seen repeatedly, ten times or more. The J gene is TRBJ2-1, the V gene TRBV5-1; 8 bases line up with TRBD2. The CDR3 consists of 15 residues. The germline gives CDR1 SGHRS, CDR2 YFSETQ. V shed 4 bases, J shed 5 bases, and the junction held 8 bases outside the gene matches. CDR3 in amino acids: CASSPGGTFNNEQFF. The CDR3, as DNA: TGCGCCAGCAGCCCGGGAGGGACATTTAACAATGAGCAGTTCTTC.

The V call is TRBV7-3, the J call TRBJ2-2; 7 bases align to TRBD1. The CDR3 totals 13 residues. The V and J ends lost 6 bases and 6 bases, in that order; junction bases with no gene match: 4. Germline V gene data show CDR1 as SGHTA and CDR2 as FQGTGA. The DNA for the CDR3 is TGTGCCAGCAGACCACAGGGGTCCGGGGAGCTGTTTTTT. Translating gives CASRPQGSGELFF.

J is TRBJ2-2 and V is TRBV20-1, with no clear D. The CDR3 has 13 residues. The V gene's germline CDR1 is DFQATT and CDR2 SNEGSKA (reference sequence). Trimming removed 7 bases at V and 1 base at J, with 10 bases between. The CDR3 protein is CSDLSLNTGELFF. CDR3 nucleotides: TGCAGTGATCTCAGCCTGAACACCGGGGAGCTGTTTTTT.

This clonotype was found a few times. CDR3 protein: CASSLAGIDYGYTF. CDR3 DNA sequence: TGCGCCAGCAGCTTGGCAGGGATCGACTATGGCTACACCTTC. The chain links TRBV5-1 to TRBJ1-2; possibly TRBD1 for D (5 bases). The CDR3 sequence is 14 residues long. Germline lookup yields CDR1 SGHRS and CDR2 YFSETQ. The V gene lost 0 bases and the J gene lost 3 bases, with 9 bases spanning the gap.

V gene TRBV28 combines with J gene TRBJ1-6, with TRBD1 identical over 7 bases. Germline V gene data show CDR1 as MDHEN and CDR2 as SYDVKM. V shed 5 bases and J 8 bases; nucleotides not matched to a gene: 9. CDR3 length equals 15 residues. The CDR3: CASSRPGQSHSPLHF. The CDR3 DNA follows: TGTGCCAGCAGTCGACCGGGACAGTCACATTCACCCCTCCACTTT. Filled out from reference TRBV28 and TRBJ1-6, the complete variable domain reads DVKVTQSSRYLVKRTGEKVFLECVQDMDHENMFWYRQDPGLGLRLIYFSYDVKMKEKGDIPEGYSVSREKKERFSLILESASTNQTSMYLCASSRPGQSHSPLHFGNGTRLTVT.

This clonotype has a handful of counts. This chain joins TRBV4-3 and TRBJ2-1; D uncertain. Germline lookup yields CDR1 LGHNA and CDR2 YSLEER. Deletions cut 0 bases from V and 4 bases from J, with 7 bases between. The CDR3 covers 14 residues. The CDR3 region is CASSQDLIYNEQFF. CDR3 sequence (DNA): TGCGCCAGCAGCCAAGATCTAATATACAATGAGCAGTTCTTC.

On this clonotype: Likely a read error: the CDR3 ends without its conserved phenylalanine or tryptophan. J is TRBJ2-6 and V is TRBV20-1; the D is unclear. This CDR3 is built from 13 residues. V lost 5 bases and J lost 4, with 9 bases in between. CDR1 and CDR2 (germline): DFQATT, SNEGSKA (reference sequence). In nucleotides, the CDR3 is TGCAGTGCTTCTAGTACCGGGGCCAACGTCCTGACTTCC. It yields the protein CSASSTGANVLTS.

This clonotype has a handful of counts. The chain has TRBV4-2 and TRBJ2-7; 9 bases line up with TRBD2. The ends lost 1 base at V and 6 bases at J; junction bases unmatched: 7. CDR1 and CDR2 (germline): LGHNA, YNFKEQ. The CDR3 has 15 amino acids. The DNA of the CDR3 is TGTGCCAGCAGCCAAGTGGGCGGGAGGGCACGCGAGCAGTACTTC. Translation: CASSQVGGRAREQYF.

This clonotype was counted many times. The chain combines TRBV4-3 with TRBJ2-1; tentative D call: TRBD1 (6 bases). CDR1 and CDR2 (germline): LGHNA, YSLEER. The CDR3 loop spans 16 amino acids. V was trimmed by 0 bases and J by 4 bases, leaving 13 bases between them. In DNA form, the CDR3 reads TGCGCCAGCAGCCAAGATGAAGGGGGTTGGTACAATGAGCAGTTCTTC. Translating it yields CASSQDEGGWYNEQFF.

This clonotype was detected ten times or more. The chain links TRBV11-3 to TRBJ2-3, with a weak D call TRBD1 (6 bases). Germline loops: CDR1 SGHNT, CDR2 YENEEA. V dropped 3 bases and J dropped 2 bases, with 15 bases sitting between them. This CDR3 is built from 16 residues. CDR3 DNA: TGTGCCAGCAGCTTGCGCACCGGACAGATCACAGATACGCAGTATTTT. This encodes CASSLRTGQITDTQYF. Full variable domain (missing parts from reference TRBV11-3 and TRBJ2-3): EAGVVQSPRYKIIEKKQPVAFWCNPISGHNTLYWYLQNLGQGPELLIRYENEEAVDDSQLPKDRFSAERLKGVDSTLKIQPAELGDSAVYLCASSLRTGQITDTQYFGPGTRLTVL.

Many counts were recorded for this clonotype. The chain couples TRBV24-1 to TRBJ2-3, with D perhaps matching TRBD2 (6 bases). Germline CDR1 is KGHDR and CDR2 is SFDVKD. This CDR3 has 15 residues. V was pared by 4 bases and J by 4 bases, with 14 bases between. The CDR3 sequence is CATSEKTSSADTQYF. The DNA of the CDR3 is TGTGCCACCAGTGAAAAGACTAGTTCGGCAGATACGCAGTATTTT.

The chain links TRBV20-1 to TRBJ2-7, with 11 bases aligning to TRBD2. This CDR3 contains 14 residues. Losses at the gene ends were 4 bases for V and 3 bases for J; bases not matched to a gene: 5. The V gene's germline CDR1 is DFQATT and CDR2 SNEGSKA (reference sequence). Written as DNA, the CDR3 is TGCAGTGCTACGTCTAGCGGGAGGAACTACGAGCAGTACTTC. Protein: CSATSSGRNYEQYF.

This clonotype was recorded a few times. The DNA for the CDR3 is TGTGCCTCCACTCCGGGGGCGGGGAATGAGCAGTTCTTC. Protein: CASTPGAGNEQFF. This sequence joins TRBV6-2 or TRBV6-3 and TRBJ2-1; possibly TRBD1 or TRBD2 for D (6 bases each). CDR1 is MNHEY, CDR2 SVGEGT, per germline. There are 13 residues in the CDR3. Deletions cut 11 bases from V and 7 bases from J, with 18 bases between.

This clonotype was observed a few times. The rearrangement links TRBV19 to TRBJ1-1; no clear D. CDR1 and CDR2 from the germline V gene are LNHDA and SQIVND (reference sequence). There are 13 residues in the CDR3. Deletions cut 6 bases from V and 5 bases from J, with 13 bases between. CDR3 sequence: CASSRNLETEAFF. The CDR3 nucleotides read TGTGCCAGTAGCAGGAACTTAGAAACTGAAGCTTTCTTT.

This clonotype was picked up many times. This rearrangement joins TRBV20-1 to TRBJ2-5, with a tentative D call TRBD1 (5 bases). Germline assignment: CDR1 DFQATT and CDR2 SNEGSKA (reference sequence). V lost 2 bases and J lost 4, with 11 bases in between. The CDR3 is made up of 13 amino acids. The CDR3 region is CSARLGQRETQYF. DNA for the CDR3: TGCAGTGCTAGACTCGGACAACGAGAGACCCAGTACTTC.

This clonotype was detected a few times. This chain uses TRBV5-1 with TRBJ1-4; no definite D call. V dropped 6 bases and J dropped 4 bases, with 16 bases sitting between them. Germline-derived CDR1 and CDR2 are SGHRS and YFSETQ. This CDR3 contains 15 residues. CDR3 sequence (DNA): TGCGCCAGCAAGGAGGAACTAAAGGGTAATGAAAAACTGTTTTTT. Translating it yields CASKEELKGNEKLFF.

This clonotype was observed at least ten times. V is TRBV10-3 and J is TRBJ2-1; 9 bases align to TRBD2. Germline CDR1 and CDR2: ENHRY and SYGVKD. The CDR3 runs 16 residues. V lost 4 bases and J lost 6; bases outside the gene matches: 10. The DNA of the CDR3 is TGTGCCATCAGTGGTACTAGCGGGCGGGGCCCCAATGAGCAGTTCTTC. This encodes CAISGTSGRGPNEQFF.

V is TRBV28 and J is TRBJ2-5, with D unclear. The CDR3 has 13 residues. With 4 bases removed from V and 2 bases from J, the gap between germline ends came to 8 bases. CDR1 MDHEN and CDR2 SYDVKM come from the germline V gene. The CDR3 sequence is CASSWYIQETQYF. The CDR3 region has the DNA TGTGCCAGCAGTTGGTACATTCAAGAGACCCAGTACTTC.

In its sample, this clonotype was seen many times. This sequence joins TRBV12-3 or TRBV12-4 and TRBJ2-7; 8 nucleotides line up with TRBD1. The CDR3 runs 14 residues. Losses at the gene ends were 5 bases for V and 7 bases for J; bases not matched to a gene: 10. CDR3 coding DNA: TGTGCCAGCAGTACCAACAGGGGGACTGTGGAGCAGTACTTC. Its translation is CASSTNRGTVEQYF.

Ten or more counts support this clonotype. This rearrangement joins TRBV5-1 to TRBJ2-3; no definite D call. This CDR3 is built from 15 residues. In germline, CDR1 is SGHRS, CDR2 YFSETQ. V shed 0 bases and J shed 0 bases, with 8 bases lying between them. CDR3 region: CASSLDSPSTDTQYF. The CDR3 nucleotides read TGCGCCAGCAGCTTGGACAGCCCTAGCACAGATACGCAGTATTTT. The full variable domain, with the rest looked up from reference TRBV5-1 and TRBJ2-3, is KAGVTQTPRYLIKTRGQQVTLSCSPISGHRSVSWYQQTPGQGLQFLFEYFSETQRNKGNFPGRFSGRQFSNSRSEMNVSTLELGDSALYLCASSLDSPSTDTQYFGPGTRLTVL.

This clonotype was found many times. The chain joins TRBV7-2 to TRBJ2-1; tentatively, D is TRBD1 or TRBD2 (5 bases each). V was shortened by 1 base and J by 10 bases, with 17 bases between the two germline ends. Germline V gene data show CDR1 as SGHTA and CDR2 as FQGNSA. The CDR3 loop spans 15 amino acids. The DNA for the CDR3 is TGTGCCAGCAGCTTAGATTCCTCATCAGGGAGAGAGCAGTTCTTC. Its protein product is CASSLDSSSGREQFF. The whole variable domain, filled in from reference TRBV7-2 and TRBJ2-1, reads GAGVSQSPSNKVTEKGKDVELRCDPISGHTALYWYRQSLGQGLEFLIYFQGNSAPDKSGLPSDRFSAERTGGSVSTLTIQRTQQEDSAVYLCASSLDSSSGREQFFGPGTRLTVL.